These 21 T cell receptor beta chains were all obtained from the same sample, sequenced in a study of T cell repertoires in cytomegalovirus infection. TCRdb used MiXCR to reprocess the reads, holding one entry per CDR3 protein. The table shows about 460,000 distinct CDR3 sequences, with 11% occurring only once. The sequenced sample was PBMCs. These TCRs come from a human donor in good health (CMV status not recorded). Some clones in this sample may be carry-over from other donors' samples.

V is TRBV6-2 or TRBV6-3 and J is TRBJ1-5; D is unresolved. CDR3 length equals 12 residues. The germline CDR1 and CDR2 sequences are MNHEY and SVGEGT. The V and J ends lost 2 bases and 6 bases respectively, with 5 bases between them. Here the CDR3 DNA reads TGTGCCAGCAGTTACGTTCCTCAGCCCCAGCATTTT. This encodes CASSYVPQPQHF.

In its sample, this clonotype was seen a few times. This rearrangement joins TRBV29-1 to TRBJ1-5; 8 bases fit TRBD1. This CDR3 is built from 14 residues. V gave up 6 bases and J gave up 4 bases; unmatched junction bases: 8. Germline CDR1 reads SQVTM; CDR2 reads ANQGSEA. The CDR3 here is CSVADRVGNQPQHF. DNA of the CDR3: TGCAGCGTAGCGGACAGGGTTGGAAATCAGCCCCAGCATTTT.

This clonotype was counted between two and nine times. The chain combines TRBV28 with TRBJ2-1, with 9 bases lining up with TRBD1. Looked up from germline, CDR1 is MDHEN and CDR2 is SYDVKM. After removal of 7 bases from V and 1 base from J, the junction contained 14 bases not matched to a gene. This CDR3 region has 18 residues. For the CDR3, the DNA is TGTGCCAGCACCCCGGCCCTATACGACAGGGGGTCCTACAATGAGCAGTTCTTC. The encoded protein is CASTPALYDRGSYNEQFF.

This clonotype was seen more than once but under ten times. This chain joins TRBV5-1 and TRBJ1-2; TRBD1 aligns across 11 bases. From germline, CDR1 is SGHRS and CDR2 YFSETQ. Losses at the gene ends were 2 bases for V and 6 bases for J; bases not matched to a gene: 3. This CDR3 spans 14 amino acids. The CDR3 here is CASSFGQGANGYTF. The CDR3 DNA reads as TGCGCCAGCAGCTTCGGACAGGGGGCAAATGGCTACACCTTC.

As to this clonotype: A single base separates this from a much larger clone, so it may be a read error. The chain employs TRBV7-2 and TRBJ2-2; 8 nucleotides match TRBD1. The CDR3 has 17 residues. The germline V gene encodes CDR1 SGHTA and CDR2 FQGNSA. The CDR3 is CASSKDRDRTNTRELFF. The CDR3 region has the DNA TGTGCCAGCAGCAAGGACAGGGATCGTACGAACACCAGGGAGCTGTTTTTT. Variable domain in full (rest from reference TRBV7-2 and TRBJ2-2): GAGVSQSPSNKVTEKGKDVELRCDPISGHTALYWYRQSLGQGLEFLIYFQGNSAPDKSGLPSDRFSAERTGGSVSTLTIQRTQQEDSAVYLCASSKDRDRTNTRELFFGEGSRLTVL.

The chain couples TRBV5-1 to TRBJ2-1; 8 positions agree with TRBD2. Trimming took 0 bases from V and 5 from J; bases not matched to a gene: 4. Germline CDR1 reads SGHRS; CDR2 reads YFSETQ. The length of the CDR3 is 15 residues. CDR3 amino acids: CASSLGREADNEQFF. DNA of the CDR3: TGCGCCAGCAGCTTGGGGCGGGAGGCCGACAATGAGCAGTTCTTC. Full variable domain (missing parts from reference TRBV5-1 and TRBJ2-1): KAGVTQTPRYLIKTRGQQVTLSCSPISGHRSVSWYQQTPGQGLQFLFEYFSETQRNKGNFPGRFSGRQFSNSRSEMNVSTLELGDSALYLCASSLGREADNEQFFGPGTRLTVL.

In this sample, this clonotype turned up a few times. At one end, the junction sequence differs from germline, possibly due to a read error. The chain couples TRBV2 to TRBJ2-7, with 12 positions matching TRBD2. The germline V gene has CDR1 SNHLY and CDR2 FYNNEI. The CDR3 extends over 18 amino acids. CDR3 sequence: CAGSAGTSGRRGPYEQYF. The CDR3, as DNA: TGTGCCGGCAGCGCCGGGACTAGCGGGCGGAGAGGGCCCTACGAGCAGTACTTC.

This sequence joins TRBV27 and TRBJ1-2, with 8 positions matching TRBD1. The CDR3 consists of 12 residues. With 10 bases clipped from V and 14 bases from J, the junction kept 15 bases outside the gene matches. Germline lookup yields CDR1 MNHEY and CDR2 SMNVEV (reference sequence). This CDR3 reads CAIRARTGFITF. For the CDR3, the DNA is TGTGCCATCCGGGCCCGGACAGGGTTTATTACCTTC.

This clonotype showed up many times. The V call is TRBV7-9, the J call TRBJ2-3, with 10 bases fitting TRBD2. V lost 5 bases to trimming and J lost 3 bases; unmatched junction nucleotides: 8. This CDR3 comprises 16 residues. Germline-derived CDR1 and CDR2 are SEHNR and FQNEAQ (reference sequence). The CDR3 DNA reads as TGTGCCAGCAGCAGACCGGGACTAGCGAAGACAGATACGCAGTATTTT. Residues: CASSRPGLAKTDTQYF.

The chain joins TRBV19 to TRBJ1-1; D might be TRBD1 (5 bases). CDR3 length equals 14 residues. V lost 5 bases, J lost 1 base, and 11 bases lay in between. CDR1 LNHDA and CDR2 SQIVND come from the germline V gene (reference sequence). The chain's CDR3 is CASSPGHRNTEAFF. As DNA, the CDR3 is TGTGCCAGTAGTCCCGGACACAGGAACACTGAAGCTTTCTTT. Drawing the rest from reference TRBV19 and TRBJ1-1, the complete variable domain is DGGITQSPKYLFRKEGQNVTLSCEQNLNHDAMYWYRQDPGQGLRLIYYSQIVNDFQKGDIAEGYSVSREKKESFPLTVTSAQKNPTAFYLCASSPGHRNTEAFFGQGTRLTVV.

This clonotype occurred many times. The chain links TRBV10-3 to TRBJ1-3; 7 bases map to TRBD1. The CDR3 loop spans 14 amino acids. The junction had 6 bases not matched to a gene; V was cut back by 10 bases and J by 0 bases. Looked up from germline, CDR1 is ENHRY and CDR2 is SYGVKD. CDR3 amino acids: CATRGQASGNTIYF. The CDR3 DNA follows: TGTGCCACCCGAGGACAGGCCTCTGGAAACACCATATATTTT.

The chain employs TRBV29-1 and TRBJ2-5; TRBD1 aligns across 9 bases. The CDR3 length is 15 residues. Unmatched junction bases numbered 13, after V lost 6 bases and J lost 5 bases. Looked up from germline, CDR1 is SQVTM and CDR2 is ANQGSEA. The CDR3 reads CSVHPQGAPRETQYF. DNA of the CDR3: TGCAGCGTCCACCCACAGGGGGCGCCGAGGGAGACCCAGTACTTC.

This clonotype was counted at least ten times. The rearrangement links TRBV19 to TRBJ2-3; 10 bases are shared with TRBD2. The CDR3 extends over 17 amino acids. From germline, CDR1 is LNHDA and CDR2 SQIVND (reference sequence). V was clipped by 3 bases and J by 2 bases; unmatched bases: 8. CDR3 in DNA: TGTGCCAGTAGTATTCGCTTAGCGGGAGGTTCCACAGATACGCAGTATTTT. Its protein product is CASSIRLAGGSTDTQYF.

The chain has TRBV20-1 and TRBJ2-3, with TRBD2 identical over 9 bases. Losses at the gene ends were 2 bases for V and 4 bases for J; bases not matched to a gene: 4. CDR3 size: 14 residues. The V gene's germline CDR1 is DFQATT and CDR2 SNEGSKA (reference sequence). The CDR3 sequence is CSARPAGGPDTQYF. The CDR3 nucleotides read TGCAGTGCTAGACCGGCGGGGGGGCCAGATACGCAGTATTTT.

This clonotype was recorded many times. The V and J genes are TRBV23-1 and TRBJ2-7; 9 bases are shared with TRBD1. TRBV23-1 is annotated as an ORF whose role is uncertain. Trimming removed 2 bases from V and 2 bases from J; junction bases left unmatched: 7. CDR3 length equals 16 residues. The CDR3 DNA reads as TGCGCCAGCAGTCAACGAGAGGGACAGGGCCCCTACGAGCAGTACTTC. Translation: CASSQREGQGPYEQYF.

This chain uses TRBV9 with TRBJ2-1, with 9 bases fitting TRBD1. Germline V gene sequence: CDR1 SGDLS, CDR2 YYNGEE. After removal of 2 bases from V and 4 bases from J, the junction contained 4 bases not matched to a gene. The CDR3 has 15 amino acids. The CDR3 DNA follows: TGTGCCAGCAGCGTCGGGACAGGGACATACAATGAGCAGTTCTTC. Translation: CASSVGTGTYNEQFF.

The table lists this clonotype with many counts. The CDR3 sequence is CASSFSLRLNTEAFF. CDR3 nucleotides: TGTGCCAGCAGTTTCAGCTTACGGTTGAACACTGAAGCTTTCTTT. The chain recombines TRBV28 with TRBJ1-1; D remains ambiguous. V lost 3 bases and J lost 0, with 11 bases in between. CDR1 is MDHEN, CDR2 SYDVKM, per germline. The CDR3 has 15 residues. Drawing the rest from reference TRBV28 and TRBJ1-1, the complete variable domain is DVKVTQSSRYLVKRTGEKVFLECVQDMDHENMFWYRQDPGLGLRLIYFSYDVKMKEKGDIPEGYSVSREKKERFSLILESASTNQTSMYLCASSFSLRLNTEAFFGQGTRLTVV.

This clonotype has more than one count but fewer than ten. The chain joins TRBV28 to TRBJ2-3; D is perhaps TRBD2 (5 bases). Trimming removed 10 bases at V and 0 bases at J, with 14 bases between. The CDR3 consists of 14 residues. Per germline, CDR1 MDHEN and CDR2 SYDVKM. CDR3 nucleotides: TGTGCCAACTCGGGGAGCGAGAGCACAGATACGCAGTATTTT. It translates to CANSGSESTDTQYF. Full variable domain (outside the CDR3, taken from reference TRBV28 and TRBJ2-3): DVKVTQSSRYLVKRTGEKVFLECVQDMDHENMFWYRQDPGLGLRLIYFSYDVKMKEKGDIPEGYSVSREKKERFSLILESASTNQTSMYLCANSGSESTDTQYFGPGTRLTVL.

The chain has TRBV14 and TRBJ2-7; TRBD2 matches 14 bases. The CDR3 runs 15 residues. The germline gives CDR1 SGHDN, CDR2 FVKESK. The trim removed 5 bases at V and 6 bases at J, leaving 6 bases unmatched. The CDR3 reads CASSIRLAGGGEQYF. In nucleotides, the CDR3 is TGTGCCAGCAGCATTCGACTAGCGGGAGGGGGCGAGCAGTACTTC.

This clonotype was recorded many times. The chain's CDR3 is CASSARDWRADTQYF. CDR3 sequence (DNA): TGTGCCAGCAGCGCCCGGGACTGGCGGGCAGATACGCAGTATTTT. The chain uses TRBV9 and TRBJ2-3; a weak D match, TRBD2 (6 bases). This CDR3 spans 15 amino acids. Deletions cut 3 bases from V and 4 bases from J, with 15 bases between. The germline V gene encodes CDR1 SGDLS and CDR2 YYNGEE.

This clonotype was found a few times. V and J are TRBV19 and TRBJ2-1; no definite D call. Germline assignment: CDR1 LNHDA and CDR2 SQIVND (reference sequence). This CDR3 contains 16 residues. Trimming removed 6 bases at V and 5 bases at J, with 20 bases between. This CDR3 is CASRKITGRRNNEQFF. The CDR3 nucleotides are TGTGCCAGTAGAAAGATCACGGGCCGACGGAACAATGAGCAGTTCTTC.